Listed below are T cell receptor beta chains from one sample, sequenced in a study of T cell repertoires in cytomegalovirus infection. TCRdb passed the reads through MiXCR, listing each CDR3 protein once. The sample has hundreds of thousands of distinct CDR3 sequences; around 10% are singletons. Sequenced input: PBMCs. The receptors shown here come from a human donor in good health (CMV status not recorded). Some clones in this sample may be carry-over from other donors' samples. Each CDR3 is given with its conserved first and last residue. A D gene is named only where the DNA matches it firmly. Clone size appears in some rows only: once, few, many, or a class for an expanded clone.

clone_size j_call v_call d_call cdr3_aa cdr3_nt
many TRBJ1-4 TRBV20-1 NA CSARDKGRGATNEKLFF TGCAGTGCTAGAGATAAAGGCAGGGGAGCAACTAATGAAAAACTGTTTTTT
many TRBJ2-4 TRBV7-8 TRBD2 CASSPFALAGGSIAKNIQYF TGTGCCAGCAGCCCTTTCGCCCTAGCGGGGGGATCCATCGCCAAAAACATTCAGTACTTC
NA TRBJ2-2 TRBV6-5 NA CASRYTTGELFF TGTGCCAGCAGGTACACCACCGGGGAGCTGTTTTTT
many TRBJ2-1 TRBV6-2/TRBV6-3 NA CASRPGQDIRREQFF TGTGCCAGCAGACCCGGGCAGGACATACGACGTGAGCAGTTCTTC
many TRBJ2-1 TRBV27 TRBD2 CASTPWSGGANEQFF TGTGCCAGCACTCCTTGGAGCGGGGGGGCGAATGAGCAGTTCTTC
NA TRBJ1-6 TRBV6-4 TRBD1 CASSATGDLVSPLHF TGTGCCAGCAGTGCCACAGGGGATCTTGTATCACCCCTCCACTTT
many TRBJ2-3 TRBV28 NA CASFGTVGSPTDTQYF TGTGCCAGCTTTGGAACAGTTGGGAGTCCAACAGATACGCAGTATTTT
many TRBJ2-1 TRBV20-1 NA CSARRGGPYNEQFF TGCAGTGCTAGGAGGGGGGGCCCTTACAATGAGCAGTTCTTC
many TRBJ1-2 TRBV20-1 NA CSARVNTLDYGYTF TGCAGTGCTAGAGTGAACACCCTGGACTATGGCTACACCTTC
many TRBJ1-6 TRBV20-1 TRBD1 CSAREIRDRVNSPLHF TGCAGTGCTAGAGAAATCCGGGACAGGGTTAATTCACCCCTCCACTTT
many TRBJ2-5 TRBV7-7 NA CASSLFAGPQTQYF TGTGCTAGCAGCTTATTTGCCGGGCCCCAGACCCAGTACTTC
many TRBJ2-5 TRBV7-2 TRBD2 CASSQGASGGALETQYF TGTGCCAGCAGCCAGGGGGCTAGCGGGGGGGCCCTGGAGACCCAGTACTTC
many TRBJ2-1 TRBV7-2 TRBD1 CASSPGTGVGRNEQFF TGTGCCAGCAGTCCCGGGACAGGGGTAGGTAGGAATGAGCAGTTCTTC
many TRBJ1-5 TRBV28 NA CASNHLTQGSNQPQHF TGTGCCAGCAACCACCTAACCCAGGGAAGCAATCAGCCCCAGCATTTT
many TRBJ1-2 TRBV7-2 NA CASSQGPRYGYTF TGTGCCAGCAGCCAGGGGCCTCGTTATGGCTACACCTTC
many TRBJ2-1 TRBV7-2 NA CASSRVRTDNEQFF TGTGCCAGCAGCCGTGTTAGAACCGACAATGAGCAGTTCTTC
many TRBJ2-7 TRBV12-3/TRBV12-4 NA CASSFSGQPSYEQYF TGTGCCAGCAGTTTCAGTGGACAGCCCTCCTACGAGCAGTACTTC
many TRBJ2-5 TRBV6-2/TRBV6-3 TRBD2 CASSRTSGGPQETQYF TGTGCCAGCAGTAGGACTAGCGGGGGACCACAAGAGACCCAGTACTTC
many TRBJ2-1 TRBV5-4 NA CASSLTGSGDYNEQFF TGTGCCAGCAGCTTGACCGGGTCGGGGGATTACAATGAGCAGTTCTTC
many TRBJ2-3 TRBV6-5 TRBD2 CASTNSGGYTDTQYF TGTGCCAGCACCAATAGCGGGGGCTACACAGATACGCAGTATTTT
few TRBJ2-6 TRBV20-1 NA CSGWVRALSGANVLTF TGCAGTGGTTGGGTCAGGGCACTCTCTGGGGCCAACGTCCTGACTTTC
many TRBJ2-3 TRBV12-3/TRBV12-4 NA CASSFPGLTQYF TGTGCCAGCAGTTTCCCTGGGCTTACGCAGTATTTT
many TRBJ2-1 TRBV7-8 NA CASTPSAGSSYNEQFF TGTGCCAGCACCCCTTCGGCGGGGAGCTCCTACAATGAGCAGTTCTTC
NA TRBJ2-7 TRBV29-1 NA CSVGDRTYEQYF TGCAGCGTTGGAGACAGAACCTACGAGCAGTACTTC
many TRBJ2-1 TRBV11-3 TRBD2 CASSFLAGGYNEQFF TGTGCCAGCAGCTTTCTAGCGGGGGGCTACAATGAGCAGTTCTTC
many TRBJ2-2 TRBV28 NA CASGSRDTGELFF TGTGCCAGCGGTTCGCGAGACACCGGGGAGCTGTTTTTT
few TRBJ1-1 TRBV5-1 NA CASSLRQKTEAFF TGCGCCAGCAGCTTGAGACAAAAAACTGAAGCTTTCTTT